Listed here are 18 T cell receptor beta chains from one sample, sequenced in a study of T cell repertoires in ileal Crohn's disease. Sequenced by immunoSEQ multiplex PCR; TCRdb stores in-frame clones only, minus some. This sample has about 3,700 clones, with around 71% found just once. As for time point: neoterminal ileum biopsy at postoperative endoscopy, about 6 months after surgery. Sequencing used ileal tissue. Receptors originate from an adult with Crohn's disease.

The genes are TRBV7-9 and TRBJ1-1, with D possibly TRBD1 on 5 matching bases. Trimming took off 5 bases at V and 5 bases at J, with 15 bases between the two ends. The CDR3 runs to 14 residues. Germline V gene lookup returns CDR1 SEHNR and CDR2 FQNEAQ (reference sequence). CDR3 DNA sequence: TGTGCCAGCAGCCCCCCCGGGGGGGAAACTGAAGCTTTCTTT. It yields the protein CASSPPGGETEAFF.

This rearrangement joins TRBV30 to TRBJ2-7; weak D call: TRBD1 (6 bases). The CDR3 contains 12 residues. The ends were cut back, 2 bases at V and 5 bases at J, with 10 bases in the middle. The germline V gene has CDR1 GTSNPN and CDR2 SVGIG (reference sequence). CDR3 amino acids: CAWSTGPNEQYV. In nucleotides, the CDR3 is TGTGCCTGGAGTACAGGGCCCAACGAGCAGTACGTC.

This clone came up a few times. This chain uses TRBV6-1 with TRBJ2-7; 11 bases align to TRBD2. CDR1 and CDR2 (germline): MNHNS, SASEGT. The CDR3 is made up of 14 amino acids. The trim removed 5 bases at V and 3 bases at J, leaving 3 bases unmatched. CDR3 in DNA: TGTGCCAGCAGTTCCGGGACTAGCGGCTACGAGCAGTACTTC. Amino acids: CASSSGTSGYEQYF.

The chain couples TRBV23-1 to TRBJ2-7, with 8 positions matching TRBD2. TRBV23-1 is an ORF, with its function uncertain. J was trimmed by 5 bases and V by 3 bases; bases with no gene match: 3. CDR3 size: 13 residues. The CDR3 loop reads CASSHPTSDEQYV. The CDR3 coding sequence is TGCGCCAGCAGTCACCCGACTAGCGACGAGCAGTACGTC.

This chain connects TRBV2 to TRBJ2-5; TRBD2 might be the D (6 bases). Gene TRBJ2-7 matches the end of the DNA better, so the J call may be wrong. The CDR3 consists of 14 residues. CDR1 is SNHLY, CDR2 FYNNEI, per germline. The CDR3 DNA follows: TGTGCCAGCACCTCCCAGGGAGGTGGCTACGAGCAGTACTTC. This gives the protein CASTSQGGGYEQYF.

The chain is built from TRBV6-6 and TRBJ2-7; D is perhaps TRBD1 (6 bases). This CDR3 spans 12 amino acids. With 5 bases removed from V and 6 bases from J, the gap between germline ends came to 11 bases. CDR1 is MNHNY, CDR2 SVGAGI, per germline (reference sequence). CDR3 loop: CASSTGLLEQYV. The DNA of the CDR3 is TGTGCCAGCAGTACAGGGTTGCTCGAGCAGTACGTC.

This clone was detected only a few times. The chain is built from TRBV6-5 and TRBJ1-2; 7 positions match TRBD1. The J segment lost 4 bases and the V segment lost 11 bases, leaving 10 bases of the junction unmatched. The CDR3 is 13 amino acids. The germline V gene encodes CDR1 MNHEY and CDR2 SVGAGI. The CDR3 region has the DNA TGTGCCGGATGGACAGGCCTGGGCTATGGCTACACCTTC. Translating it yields CAGWTGLGYGYTF.

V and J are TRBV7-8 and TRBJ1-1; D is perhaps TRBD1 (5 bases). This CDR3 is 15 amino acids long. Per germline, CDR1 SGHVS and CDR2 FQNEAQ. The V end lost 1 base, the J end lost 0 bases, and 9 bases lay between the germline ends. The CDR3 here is CASSLEGLMNTEAFF. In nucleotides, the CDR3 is TGTGCCAGCAGCTTAGAGGGACTCATGAACACTGAAGCTTTCTTT. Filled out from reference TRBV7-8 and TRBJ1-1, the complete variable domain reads GAGVSQSPRYKVAKRGQDVALRCDPISGHVSLFWYQQALGQGPEFLTYFQNEAQLDKSGLPSDRFFAERPEGSVSTLKIQRTQQEDSAVYLCASSLEGLMNTEAFFGQGTRLTVV.

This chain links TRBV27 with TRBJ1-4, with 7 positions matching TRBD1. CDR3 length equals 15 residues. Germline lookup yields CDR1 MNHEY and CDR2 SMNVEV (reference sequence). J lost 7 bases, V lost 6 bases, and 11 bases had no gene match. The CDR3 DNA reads TGTGCCAGCAGCTGCCGGGACAGATCAGGTGAAAAACTGTTTTTT. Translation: CASSCRDRSGEKLFF.

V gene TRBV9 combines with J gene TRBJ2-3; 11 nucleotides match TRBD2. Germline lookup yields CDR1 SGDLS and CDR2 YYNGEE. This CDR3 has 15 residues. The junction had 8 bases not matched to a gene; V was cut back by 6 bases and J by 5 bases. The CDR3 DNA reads TGTGCCAGCAATAGGCTAGCGGGAGGTGGAGATACGCAGTATTTT. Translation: CASNRLAGGGDTQYF. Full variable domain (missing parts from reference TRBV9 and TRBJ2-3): DSGVTQTPKHLITATGQRVTLRCSPRSGDLSVYWYQQSLDQGLQFLIQYYNGEERAKGNILERFSAQQFPDLHSELNLSSLELGDSALYFCASNRLAGGGDTQYFGPGTRLTVL.

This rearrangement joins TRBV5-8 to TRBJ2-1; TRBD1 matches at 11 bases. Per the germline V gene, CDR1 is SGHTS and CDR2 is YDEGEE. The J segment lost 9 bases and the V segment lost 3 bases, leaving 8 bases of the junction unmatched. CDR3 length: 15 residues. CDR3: CASSSGTGGYSEQFF. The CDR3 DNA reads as TGTGCCAGCAGCTCAGGGACAGGGGGGTATAGTGAGCAGTTCTTC.

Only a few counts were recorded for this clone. CDR3 protein: CASSPGLNSYEQYV. Here the CDR3 DNA reads TGTGCCAGCAGCCCAGGGCTTAACTCCTACGAGCAGTACGTC. The chain employs TRBV13 and TRBJ2-7; D is perhaps TRBD1 (5 bases). The CDR3 contains 14 residues. Germline-derived CDR1 and CDR2 are PRHDT and FYEKMQ (reference sequence). Trimming removed 5 bases at V and 0 bases at J, with 11 bases between.

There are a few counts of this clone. CDR3 protein: CASSLGGEKLFF. The CDR3 DNA follows: TGTGCCAGCAGTCTCGGGGGTGAAAAACTGTTTTTT. This chain connects TRBV25-1 to TRBJ1-4, with a tentative D call TRBD1 (5 bases). V lost 5 bases, J lost 7 bases, and 8 bases lay in between. The CDR3 runs to 12 residues. The V gene's germline CDR1 is MGHDK and CDR2 SYGVNS. Together with reference TRBV25-1 and TRBJ1-4, the CDR3 gives the full variable domain: EADIYQTPRYLVIGTGKKITLECSQTMGHDKMYWYQQDPGMELHLIHYSYGVNSTEKGDLSSESTVSRIRTEHFPLTLESARPSHTSQYLCASSLGGEKLFFGSGTQLSVL.

DNA of the CDR3: TGTGCCAGCAGCGGACGGACAGGGGAGGCTGGAAACACCATATATTTT. Its translation is CASSGRTGEAGNTIYF. The chain has TRBV7-2 and TRBJ1-3, with 9 nucleotides matching TRBD1. From germline, CDR1 is SGHTA and CDR2 FQGNSA. Trimming cost V 5 bases and J 2 bases; bases outside gene matches: 7. There are 16 residues in the CDR3. The full variable domain, in which reference TRBV7-2 and TRBJ1-3 provide the parts outside the CDR3, is GAGVSQSPSNKVTEKGKDVELRCDPISGHTALYWYRQSLGQGLEFLIYFQGNSAPDKSGLPSDRFSAERTGGSVSTLTIQRTQQEDSAVYLCASSGRTGEAGNTIYFGEGSWLTVV.

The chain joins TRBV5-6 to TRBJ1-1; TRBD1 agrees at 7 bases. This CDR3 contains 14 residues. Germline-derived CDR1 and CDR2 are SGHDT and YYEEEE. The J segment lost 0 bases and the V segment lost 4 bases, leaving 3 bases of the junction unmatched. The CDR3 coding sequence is TGTGCCAGCAGCGAAGGACAGGTGAACACTGAAGCTTTCTTT. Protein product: CASSEGQVNTEAFF.

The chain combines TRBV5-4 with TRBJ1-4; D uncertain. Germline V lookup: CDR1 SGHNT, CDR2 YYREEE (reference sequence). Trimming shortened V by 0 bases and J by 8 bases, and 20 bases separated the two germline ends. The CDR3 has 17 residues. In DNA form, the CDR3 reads TGTGCCAGCAGCTTGGTATCATCGGTTACGGGGAACGAAAAACTGTTTTTT. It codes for CASSLVSSVTGNEKLFF.

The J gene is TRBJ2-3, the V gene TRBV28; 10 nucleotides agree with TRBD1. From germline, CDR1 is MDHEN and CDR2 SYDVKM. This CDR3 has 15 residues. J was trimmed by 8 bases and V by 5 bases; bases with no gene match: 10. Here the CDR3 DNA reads TGTGCCAGCAGTCCGGGGGACAGGGGTTTGGGTACGCAGTATTTT. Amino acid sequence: CASSPGDRGLGTQYF.

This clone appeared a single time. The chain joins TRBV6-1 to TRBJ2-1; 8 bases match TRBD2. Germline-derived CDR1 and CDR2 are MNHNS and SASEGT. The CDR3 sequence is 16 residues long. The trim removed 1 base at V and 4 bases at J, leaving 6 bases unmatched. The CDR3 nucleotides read TGTGCCAGCAGTGAAGAGGACGCGGGGGGTTACAATGAGCAGTTCTTC. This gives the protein CASSEEDAGGYNEQFF.